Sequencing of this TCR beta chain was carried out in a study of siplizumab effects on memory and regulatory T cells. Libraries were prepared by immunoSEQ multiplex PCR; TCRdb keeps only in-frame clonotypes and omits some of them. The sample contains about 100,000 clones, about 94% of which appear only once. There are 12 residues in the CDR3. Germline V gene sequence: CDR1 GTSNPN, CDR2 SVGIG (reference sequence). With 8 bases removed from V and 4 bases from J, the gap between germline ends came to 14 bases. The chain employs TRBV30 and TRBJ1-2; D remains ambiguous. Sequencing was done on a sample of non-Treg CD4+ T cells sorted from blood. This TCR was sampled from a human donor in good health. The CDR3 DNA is TGTGCCCGACGGTCGGCGGGCTATGGCTACACCTTC. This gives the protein CARRSAGYGYTF.